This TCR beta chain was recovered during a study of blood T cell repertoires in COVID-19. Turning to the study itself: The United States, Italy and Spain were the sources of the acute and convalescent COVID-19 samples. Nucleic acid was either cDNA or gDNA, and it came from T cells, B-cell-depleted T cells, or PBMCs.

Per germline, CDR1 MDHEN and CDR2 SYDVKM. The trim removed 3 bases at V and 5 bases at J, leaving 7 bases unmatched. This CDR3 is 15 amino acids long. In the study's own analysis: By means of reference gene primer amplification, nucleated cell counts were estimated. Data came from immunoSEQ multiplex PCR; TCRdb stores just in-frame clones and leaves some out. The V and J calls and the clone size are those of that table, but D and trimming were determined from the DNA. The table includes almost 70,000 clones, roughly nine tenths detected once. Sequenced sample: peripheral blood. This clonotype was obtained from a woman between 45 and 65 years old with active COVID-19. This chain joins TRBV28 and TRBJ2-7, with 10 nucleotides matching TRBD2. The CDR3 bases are TGTGCCAGCAGTTTCCCGGGACTAGCGTCCCACGAGCAGTACTTC. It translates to CASSFPGLASHEQYF.